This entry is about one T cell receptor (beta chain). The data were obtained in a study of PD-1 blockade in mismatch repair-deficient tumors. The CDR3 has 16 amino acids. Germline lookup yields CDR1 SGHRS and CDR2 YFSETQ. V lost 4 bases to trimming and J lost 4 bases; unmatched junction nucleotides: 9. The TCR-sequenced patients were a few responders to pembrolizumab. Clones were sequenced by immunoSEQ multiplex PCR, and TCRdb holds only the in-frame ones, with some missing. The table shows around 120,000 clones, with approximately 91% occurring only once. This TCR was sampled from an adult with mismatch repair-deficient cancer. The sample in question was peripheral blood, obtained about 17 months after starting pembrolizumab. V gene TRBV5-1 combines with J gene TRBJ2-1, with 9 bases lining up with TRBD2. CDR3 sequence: CASSTRLADRYNEQFF. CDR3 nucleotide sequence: TGCGCCAGCAGCACCCGACTAGCGGACCGATACAATGAGCAGTTCTTC.